The entry below gives a single T cell receptor (beta chain) sequence along with its context. Its antigen remains unknown. Trimming left V 8 bases short and J 7 bases short, with 13 bases between. This CDR3 spans 13 amino acids. From germline, CDR1 is KGHDR and CDR2 SFDVKD. Isolating CD4+ T cells followed approximately 10 days of culture. Negative nucleocapsid antibody tests before and after vaccination confirmed no previous SARS-CoV-2 infection. This sample stems from a study of vaccination effects on CD4 cells after COVID-19. Data came from immunoSEQ multiplex PCR; TCRdb stores just in-frame clones and leaves some out. The table shows 70,000 or so clones, with roughly four fifths occurring only once.

The sequencing here drew on CD4+ T cells from PBMCs cultured without peptide, taken before COVID-19 vaccination. The chain carries TRBV24-1 and TRBJ2-2; D is undetermined. The TCR comes from a human donor who received a COVID-19 vaccine. The CDR3 nucleotides read TGTGCCACCACCGCAAGCTCCGGCGGGGAGCTGTTTTTT. Residues: CATTASSGGELFF.